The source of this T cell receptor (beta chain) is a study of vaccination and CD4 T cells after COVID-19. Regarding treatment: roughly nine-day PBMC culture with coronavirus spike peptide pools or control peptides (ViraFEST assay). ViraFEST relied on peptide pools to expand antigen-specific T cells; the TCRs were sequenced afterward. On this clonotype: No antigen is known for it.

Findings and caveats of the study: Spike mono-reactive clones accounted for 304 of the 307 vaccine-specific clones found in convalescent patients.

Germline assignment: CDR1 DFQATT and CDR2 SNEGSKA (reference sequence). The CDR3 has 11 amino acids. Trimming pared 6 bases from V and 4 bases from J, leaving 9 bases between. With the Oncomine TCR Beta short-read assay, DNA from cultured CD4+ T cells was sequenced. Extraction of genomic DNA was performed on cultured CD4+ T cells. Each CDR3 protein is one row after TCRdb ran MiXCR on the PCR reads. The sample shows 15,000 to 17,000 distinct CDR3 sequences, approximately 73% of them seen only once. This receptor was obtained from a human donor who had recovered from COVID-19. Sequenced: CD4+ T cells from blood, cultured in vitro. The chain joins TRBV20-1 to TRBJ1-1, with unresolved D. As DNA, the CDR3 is TGCAGTGCCGCTCGGGGCACTGAAGCTTTCTTT. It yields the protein CSAARGTEAFF.